One T cell receptor beta chain is described in this entry. J gave up 1 base and V 4 bases, and 8 bases lay outside the gene matches. CDR3 length equals 16 residues. Germline V gene data show CDR1 as SGDLS and CDR2 as YYNGEE. The data belong to a study of blood T cell repertoires in COVID-19. About the research overall: The United States, Italy and Spain provided the acute and convalescent COVID-19 samples. In each case, the material was cDNA or gDNA derived from T cells, B-cell-depleted T cells, or PBMCs.

Authors' data handling: Researchers report that nucleated cell counts were estimated from reference gene primer amplification. The method was immunoSEQ multiplex PCR; TCRdb's version includes in-frame clones alone and lacks a portion of them. V and J calls and clone size come straight from that table; D and trimming were deduced from the DNA. The sample contains 9,500 to 12,000 clones, nearly 90% of which appear only once. The TCR was taken from a man aged 25-40 years with active or convalescent COVID-19. What was sequenced was peripheral blood. The V call is TRBV9, the J call TRBJ2-3; 8 nucleotides match TRBD1. The DNA of the CDR3 is TGTGCCAGCAGCCCAAGCAGGGGGCGGGGCACAGATACGCAGTATTTT. This codes for CASSPSRGRGTDTQYF.